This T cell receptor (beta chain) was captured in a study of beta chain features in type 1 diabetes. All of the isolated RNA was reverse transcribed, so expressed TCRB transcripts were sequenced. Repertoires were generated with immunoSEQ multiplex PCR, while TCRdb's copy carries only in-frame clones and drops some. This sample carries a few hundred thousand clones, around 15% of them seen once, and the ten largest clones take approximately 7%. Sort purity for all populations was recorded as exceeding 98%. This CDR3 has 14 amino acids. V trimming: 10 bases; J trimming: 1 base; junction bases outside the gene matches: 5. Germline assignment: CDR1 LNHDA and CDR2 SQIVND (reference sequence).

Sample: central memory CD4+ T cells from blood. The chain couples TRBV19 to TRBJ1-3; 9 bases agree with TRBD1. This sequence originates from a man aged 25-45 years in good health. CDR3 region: CATQQGASGNTIYF. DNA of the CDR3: TGTGCCACCCAACAGGGGGCTTCTGGAAACACCATATATTTT. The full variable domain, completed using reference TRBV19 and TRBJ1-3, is DGGITQSPKYLFRKEGQNVTLSCEQNLNHDAMYWYRQDPGQGLRLIYYSQIVNDFQKGDIAEGYSVSREKKESFPLTVTSAQKNPTAFYLCATQQGASGNTIYFGEGSWLTVV.